This record looks at one TCR beta chain sequence and its context. The clone's antigen remains unknown. The input lacks base qualities; no much larger clone sits a single base away. Hyperthyroidism patients were newly diagnosed, had a disease duration of under 2 months, and were aged 18 to 65 years. The study excluded patients with uncontrolled infections, other autoimmune diseases, pregnancy or lactation. Diagnoses were based on clinical symptoms, serum thyroxine and TRAb, thyroid ultrasound and orbital computed tomography. For progressor patients, blood was drawn at the first diagnosis of hyperthyroidism, before any ophthalmopathy symptoms had appeared. PBMCs were isolated from 7.5 to 10 ml of fresh peripheral blood by Ficoll-Paque density gradient centrifugation. Patients classed as progressors first received a Graves' hyperthyroidism diagnosis and then went on to develop ophthalmopathy during follow-up. Total RNA was extracted with Trizol reagent, and quality was checked on an Agilent 2100 Bioanalyzer.

The TCR beta CDR3 regions were amplified from RNA transcripts. A first-round RT-PCR of the TCR CDR3 used the HTBI primer set with the Qiagen OneStep RT-PCR kit. The libraries were constructed in a second round of multiplex PCR and then size-selected and purified. Sequencing of the libraries was done on an Illumina HiSeq2000 using paired-end 100 bp reads. The original pipeline was this. SOAPnuke was used to process the raw data, with reads discarded if the reads contained adapters or uncalled bases, had a mean Phred below 15, or lacked an exact constant-primer or identifier match. COPE v1.2.5 was used to merge high-quality paired reads, and clonotypes were defined as unique nucleotide sequences. MiTCR v1.1 was used to align clonotypes to the IMGT TRBV, TRBD and TRBJ reference segments. Only V-J combinations with frequency above 0.0001, covering about 99% of repertoires, were analysed. A TCS score was defined as the ratio between F50 (clonal expansion) and ExV (chaos), using BLOSUM62-based TCRdist between CDR3 peptides within each V-J. Welch's t-statistics and random forest reduced 514 V-J features to roughly 13, which were used in a naive Bayes classifier (R e1071). TCRdb took the public reads, trimmed them with fastp at Q25, ran MiXCR for clone calling and kept in-frame beta chains. Rows with one shared CDR3 protein collapse into an entry with the most common genes and DNA. TCRdb, not the original authors, processed these V and J calls. This sample holds 690,000 or so distinct CDR3 sequences; around 19% were observed only once. About a sixth of the sample is taken by the ten largest.

CDR1 and CDR2 are drawn from the germline V gene (reference sequence): DFQATT, SNEGSKA. V loses 0 bases of germline sequence and J loses 4 bases, and the interval between the two ends is 10 bases. The CDR3 sequence holds 14 residues, the cysteine and phenylalanine included. The only DNA kept is the CDR3, 42 bases in frame from the first base. This sample was taken from a study of T cells in Graves' hyperthyroidism and ophthalmopathy (dated by TCRdb to the late 2010s). In the study overall: Peripheral blood samples were taken at the time of initial diagnosis, prior to any treatment. To identify TCR V-J signatures that set the groups apart, the researchers used a discovery cohort of 95 to 100 patients, made up of 40 to 45 with Graves' ophthalmopathy and 57 with stable Graves' hyperthyroidism. Thyroid tissue and blood T-cell repertoires from six or seven Graves' hyperthyroidism patients were also compared in the study. Prospective prediction of ophthalmopathy was tested in an independent validation cohort consisting of 18 hyperthyroidism patients and 15 to 17 patients who later progressed to ophthalmopathy. According to the paper, TCR Vbeta CDR3 sequencing was carried out on 120 to 150 peripheral blood samples, which came from about 45 ophthalmopathy, roughly 75 hyperthyroidism and some 17 progressor patients. For training and testing, the 110 or so patients in the discovery cohort were randomly divided in a 7:3 ratio. After blood sampling, hyperthyroidism patients were treated with methimazole at a starting dose of 30 mg daily, and ophthalmopathy patients were treated with high-dose intravenous methylprednisolone. Findings and caveats that apply to the study as a whole: Most expanded thyroid clonotypes (frequency above 0.001) were also found in blood, which suggests that blood repertoires may mirror thyroid immune responses. During validation, the model predicted progression to ophthalmopathy a median of roughly six months ahead of onset, with around 70% sensitivity and 72% to 80% specificity. No statistical method was used to fix the sample size in advance, and group allocation was not hidden from the investigators. Ophthalmopathy was separated from stable hyperthyroidism by a 13 V-J signature model, with about 86% sensitivity and about 81% specificity obtained in cross-validation and 80%/75% obtained in testing.

The V and J genes are TRBV20-1 and TRBJ2-1; no confident D gene assignment can be made. The TCR originated in a woman in her forties or fifties with Graves' hyperthyroidism that later progressed to Graves' ophthalmopathy. Sample: blood. The CDR3 protein: CSARDRNTYNEQFF. The DNA reads TGCAGTGCTAGAGATCGTAACACGTACAATGAGCAGTTCTTC.